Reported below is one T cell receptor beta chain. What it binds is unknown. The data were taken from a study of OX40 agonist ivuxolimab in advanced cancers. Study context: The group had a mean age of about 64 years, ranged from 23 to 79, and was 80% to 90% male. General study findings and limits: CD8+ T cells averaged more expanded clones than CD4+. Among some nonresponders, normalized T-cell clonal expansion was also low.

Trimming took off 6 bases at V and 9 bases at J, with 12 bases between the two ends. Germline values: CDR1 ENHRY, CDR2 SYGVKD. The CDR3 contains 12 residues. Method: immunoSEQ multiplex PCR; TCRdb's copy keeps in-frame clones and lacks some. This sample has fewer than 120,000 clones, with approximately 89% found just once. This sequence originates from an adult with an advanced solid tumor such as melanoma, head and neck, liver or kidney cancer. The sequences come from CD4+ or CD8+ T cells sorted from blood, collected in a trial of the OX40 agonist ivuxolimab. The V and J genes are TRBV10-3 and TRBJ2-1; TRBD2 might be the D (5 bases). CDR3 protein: CAISAVGSEQFF. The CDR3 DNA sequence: TGTGCCATCAGCGCAGTGGGGAGTGAGCAGTTCTTC.